This T cell receptor (beta chain) was found in a study of early T cells in non-severe SARS-CoV-2 infection. This clonotype was detected many times. Unique molecular identifier tags were affixed to discrete cDNA molecules. In TCRdb, the 5' RACE reads were re-called with MiXCR into one record per CDR3 protein. The sample lists 90,000 to 130,000 distinct CDR3 sequences; 12% were seen once. This clonotype originated in an adult who was a healthcare worker with PCR-confirmed SARS-CoV-2 infection or an uninfected control (not recorded which). Material for sequencing was whole blood.

CDR3 in DNA: TGTGCCAGCTCACCACCGAGCGGGCAGCCCCAGCATTTT. Protein product: CASSPPSGQPQHF. The chain combines TRBV18 with TRBJ1-5, with D unresolved. The CDR3 extends over 13 amino acids. Trimming shortened V by 0 bases and J by 7 bases, and 7 bases separated the two germline ends. The germline V gene has CDR1 KGHSH and CDR2 LQKENI.